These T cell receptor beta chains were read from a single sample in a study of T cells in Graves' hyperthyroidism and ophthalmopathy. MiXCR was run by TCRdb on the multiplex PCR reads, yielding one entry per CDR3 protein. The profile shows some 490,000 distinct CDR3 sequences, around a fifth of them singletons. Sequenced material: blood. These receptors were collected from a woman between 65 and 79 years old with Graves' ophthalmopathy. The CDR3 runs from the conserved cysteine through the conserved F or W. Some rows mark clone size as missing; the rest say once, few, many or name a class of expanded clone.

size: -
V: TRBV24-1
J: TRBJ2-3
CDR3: CATSDPGTSGSGTQYF

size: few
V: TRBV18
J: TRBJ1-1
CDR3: CASSPPTGGRTEAFF

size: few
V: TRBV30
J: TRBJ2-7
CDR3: CAWSVKGLRDEQYF

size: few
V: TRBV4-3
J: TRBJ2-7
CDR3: CASSQGFSGISYEQYF

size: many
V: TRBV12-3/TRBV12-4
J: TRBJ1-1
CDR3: CASRPDRGWMNTEAFF

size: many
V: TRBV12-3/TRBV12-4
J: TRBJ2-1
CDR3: CASSFYTSGSNEQFF

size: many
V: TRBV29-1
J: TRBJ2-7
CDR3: CSVQGTRGAYRYEQYF

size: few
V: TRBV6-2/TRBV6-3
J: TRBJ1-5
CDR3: CASRSTRLLSGNQPQHF

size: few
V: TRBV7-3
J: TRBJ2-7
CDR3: CASSYPGLAGLGEQYF

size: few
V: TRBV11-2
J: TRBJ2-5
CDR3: CASSLGTSGRTNF

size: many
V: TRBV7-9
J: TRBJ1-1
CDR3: CASSLGQTKAFF

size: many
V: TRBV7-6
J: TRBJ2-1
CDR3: CASSLESAAIEQFF

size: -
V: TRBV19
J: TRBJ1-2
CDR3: CASSIVARGESGYTF

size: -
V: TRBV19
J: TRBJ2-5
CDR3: CASSPTTGHLRETQYF

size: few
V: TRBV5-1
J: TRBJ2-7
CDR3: CASSLAIGSYEQYF

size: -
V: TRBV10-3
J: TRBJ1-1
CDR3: CAISPTGLNTEAFF

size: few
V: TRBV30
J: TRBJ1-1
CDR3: CAWSGTDRGSTEAFF

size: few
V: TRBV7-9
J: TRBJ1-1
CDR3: CATRPGGQMNTEAFF

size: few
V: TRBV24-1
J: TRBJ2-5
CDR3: CATSAGPQETQYF

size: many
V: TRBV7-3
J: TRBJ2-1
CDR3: CASSPGLAGGGNEQFF

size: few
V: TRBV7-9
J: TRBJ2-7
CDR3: CASSQTPGSFPYEQYF

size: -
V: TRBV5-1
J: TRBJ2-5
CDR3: CASSRGTAQETQYF

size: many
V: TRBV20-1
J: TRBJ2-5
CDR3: CSGRAQLETQYF

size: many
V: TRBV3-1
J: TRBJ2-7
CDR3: CASSQDLSAPYEQYF

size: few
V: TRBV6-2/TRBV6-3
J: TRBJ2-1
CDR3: CASRVAGLYNEQFF

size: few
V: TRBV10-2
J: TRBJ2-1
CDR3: CASGAPLTPPRSEQFF

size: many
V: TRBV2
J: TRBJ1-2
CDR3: CASSENKGTGEGYTF

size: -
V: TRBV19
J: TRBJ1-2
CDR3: CASSSTGVRYGYTF

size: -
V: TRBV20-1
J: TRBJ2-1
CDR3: CSAKMRYRSYNEQFF

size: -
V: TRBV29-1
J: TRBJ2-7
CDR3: CSGSSGGSYEQYF

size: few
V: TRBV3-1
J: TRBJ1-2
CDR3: CASSQEPGGYTF

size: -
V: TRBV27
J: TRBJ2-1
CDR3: CASRHTGGVEQFF

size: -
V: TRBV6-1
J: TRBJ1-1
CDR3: CASSRSNLNTEAFF

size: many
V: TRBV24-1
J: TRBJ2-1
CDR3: CATSDSRTEGDNEQFF

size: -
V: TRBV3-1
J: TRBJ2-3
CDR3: CASSLSGRETDTQYF

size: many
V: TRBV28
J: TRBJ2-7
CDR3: CASSPGQYEQYF

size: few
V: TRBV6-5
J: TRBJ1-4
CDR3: CASSYGLGQGNEKLFF

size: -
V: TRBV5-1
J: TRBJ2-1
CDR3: CASSLGTSRYYNEQFF

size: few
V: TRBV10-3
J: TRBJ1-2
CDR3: CAISEYGDRVYGYTF

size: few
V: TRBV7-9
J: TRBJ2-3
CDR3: CASNMGLAGTDTQYF

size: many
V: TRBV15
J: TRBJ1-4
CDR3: CATSRAGGYEKLFF

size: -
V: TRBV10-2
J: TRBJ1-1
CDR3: CASSERRTNTEAFF

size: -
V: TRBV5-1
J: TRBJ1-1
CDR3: CASSGGQGRRGEAFF

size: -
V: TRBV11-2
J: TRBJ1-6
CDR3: CASSGGQALFYNSPLHF

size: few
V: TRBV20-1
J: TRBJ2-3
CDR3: CSAIKIGSTDTQYF

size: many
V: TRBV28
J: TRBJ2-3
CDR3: CASSSRPGLAGAIDTQYF

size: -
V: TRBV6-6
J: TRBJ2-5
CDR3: CASSYPGGLAGQETQYF

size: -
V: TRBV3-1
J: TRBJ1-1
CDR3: CASSNTGRNTEAFF

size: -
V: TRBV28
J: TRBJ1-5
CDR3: CASRRRTWDRVMHQPQHF